This T cell receptor (beta chain) was identified in a study of blood T cell repertoires in COVID-19. Across the study: COVID-19 samples collected from the United States, Italy and Spain covered acute and convalescent phases.

Trimming at V came to 4 bases and at J to 4 bases, leaving 10 bases not matched to a gene. This CDR3 contains 16 residues. Per germline, CDR1 MNHEY and CDR2 SVGAGI. Per the original data handling: Nucleated cell number was recorded as an estimate derived from reference gene primer amplification. TCRdb's table, derived via immunoSEQ multiplex PCR, lists solely in-frame clones and lacks some. That table gives V, J and clone size, and the DNA gave D and trimming. The data show some 250,000 clones, approximately 88% seen once. The sample comprised peripheral blood. The chain is built from TRBV6-5 and TRBJ1-2; 9 bases agree with TRBD1. The TCR was taken from a man aged 40-55 years with acute or convalescent COVID-19. The CDR3 region is CASSSSGQGFGYGYTF. The CDR3, as DNA: TGTGCCAGCAGTTCCTCGGGACAGGGCTTTGGCTATGGCTACACCTTC.